The 28 T cell receptor beta chains below were found in one sample sequenced in a study of tissue T cells after allogeneic stem cell transplantation (dated by TCRdb to between 2021 and 2022). Sample time point, as interpreted from the label and publication: mouse harvest day 14 after allogeneic transplant. Each mouse graft consisted of 10^7 T-cell-depleted bone marrow cells plus 10^6 splenic CD5+ T cells and was given by tail vein injection. Receptor amplification or capture employed the immunoSEQ multiplex PCR assay. In TCRdb, the immuneACCESS table is reduced to in-frame sequences with V and J assigned. These tables do not hold every clone; where another copy was compared, an unresolved V gene accounts for under half, and the others remain unexplained. The table for this sample lists approximately 7,900 clones; about a third of them were counted only once. 3% to 4% of the sample is held by the ten biggest clonotypes.

Material: skin. The source of these receptors is a female BALB/c mouse given C57BL/6 T cells with graft-versus-host disease after an allogeneic hematopoietic cell transplant.

About this clone: Gene names denote mouse genes. Coverage ceases 1 residue before the CDR3 finishes, and the germline J gene fills in the end. The chain employs TRBV26 and TRBJ2-5; the D gene is possibly TRBD1 (6 bases). The V gene's germline CDR1 is KGHPV and CDR2 FQNQEV (reference sequence). CDR3 length equals 14 residues. The V gene lost 3 bases and the J gene lost 4 bases, with 11 bases spanning the gap. The sequenced CDR3 bases are TGTGCCAGCAGTCTAATAACAGGGAAAGACACCCAGTAC. It codes for CASSLITGKDTQY. From start to end, the CDR3 is CASSLITGKDTQYF.

This clone was counted only a few times. The gene names here belong to mouse. The read comes to an end 1 residue before the CDR3 does, leaving the germline J gene to fill in the end. This chain joins TRBV26 and TRBJ1-2, with 8 bases that match TRBD1. The germline CDR1 and CDR2 sequences are KGHPV and FQNQEV (reference sequence). The J segment lost 4 bases and the V segment lost 6 bases, leaving 7 bases of the junction unmatched. CDR3 length: 14 residues. The CDR3: CASSLDRDGSDYTF. The DNA read from the CDR3 is TGTGCCAGCAGCCTGGACAGGGACGGCTCCGACTACACC.

As concerns this clone: Mouse germline and gene names are used. The read terminates 1 residue before the CDR3 end, so the remaining end is supplied by the germline J gene. The J gene is TRBJ2-2, the V gene TRBV14; no reliable D call. The CDR3 consists of 15 residues. From germline, CDR1 is SGHDT and CDR2 FRDEAV. V was clipped by 2 bases and J by 0 bases, with 8 bases between them. The CDR3 DNA, read in part, is TGTGCCAGCAGTTTGACCCAGGCAAACACCGGGCAGCTCTAC. It codes for CASSLTQANTGQLY. The complete CDR3 reads CASSLTQANTGQLYF.

Note on this clone: Genes here carry mouse names. Sequencing ends 1 residue short of the CDR3 end; the germline J gene provides the rest. The chain employs TRBV14 and TRBJ2-5, with a tentative D call TRBD2 (6 bases). There are 13 residues in the CDR3. CDR1 SGHDT and CDR2 FRDEAV come from the germline V gene. Trimming took 2 bases from V and 5 from J, leaving 9 bases between them. Partial CDR3 DNA: TGTGCCAGCAGTTTTGACTGGCGAGACACCCAGTAC. This encodes CASSFDWRDTQY. The whole CDR3 reads CASSFDWRDTQYF.

Within the sample, this clone is medium-sized (0.01 to 0.1%). Gene labels here are mouse ones. The CDR3 extends 1 residue past the end of the read, so its final part is completed from the germline J gene. The rearrangement joins TRBV23 to TRBJ1-1; the D call in the table, TRBD1, was not verified against the DNA. The CDR3 sequence is 13 residues long. Per the germline V gene, CDR1 is KGHTA and CDR2 is FQNQQP. The CDR3 loop is CSSSQQGNTEVFF. Incomplete CDR3 DNA: TGCTCCAGCAGTCAACAGGGGAACACAGAAGTCTTC.

About this clone itself: Here the gene names and germline are mouse. The read ends 1 residue before the CDR3 terminus; that terminus is restored from the germline J gene. The V and J genes are TRBV19 and TRBJ2-7; TRBD2 aligns across 13 bases. The V and J ends lost 2 bases and 4 bases, in that order; junction bases with no gene match: 3. The CDR3 totals 15 residues. Per the germline V gene, CDR1 is FNHDT and CDR2 is SITEND (reference sequence). This chain's CDR3 is CASSIRTGGAYEQYF. Partial CDR3 DNA: TGTGCCAGCAGTATTCGGACTGGGGGGGCTTATGAACAGTAC.

Concerning this clone: Gene names follow the mouse nomenclature. The read ends 1 residue shy of where the CDR3 ends; the end is completed using the germline J gene. Within the sample, other DNA sequences also encode this same CDR3. The genes are TRBV26 and TRBJ2-3; maybe TRBD2 (6 bases). Trimming stripped 2 bases from V and 0 bases from J, with 9 bases between. CDR3 length: 15 residues. Germline V gene lookup returns CDR1 KGHPV and CDR2 FQNQEV (reference sequence). The CDR3 bases that were read are TGTGCCAGCAGTCTGGGGGGGACTAGTGCAGAAACGCTGTAT. This sequence encodes CASSLGGTSAETLY. The full CDR3 reads CASSLGGTSAETLYF. The whole variable domain, remainder taken from reference TRBV26 and TRBJ2-3, is NSKVIQTPRYLVKGQGQKAKMRCIPEKGHPVVFWYQQNKNNEFKFLINFQNQEVLQQIDMTEKRFSAECPSNSPCSLEIQSSEAGDSALYLCASSLGGTSAETLYFGSGTRLTVL.

A remark on this clone: Germline and genes: mouse. The read finishes 1 residue shy of the CDR3 end, and the germline J gene is used to complete it. The chain employs TRBV23 and TRBJ2-4; the table's D call, TRBD2, has no DNA check behind it. This CDR3 contains 13 residues. The germline V gene has CDR1 KGHTA and CDR2 FQNQQP. CDR3 in amino acids: CSSSQTGANTLYF. The part of the CDR3 DNA that was read is TGCTCCAGCAGTCAAACTGGGGCAAACACCTTGTAC. The entire variable domain, with the rest obtained from reference TRBV23 and TRBJ2-4, is as follows: DAAVTQKPRYLIKMKGQEAEMKCIPEKGHTAVFWYQQKQSKELKFLIYFQNQQPLDQIDMVKERFSAVCPSSSLCSLGIRTCEAEDSALYLCSSSQTGANTLYFGAGTRLSVL.

About this clone: Mouse germline and gene names are used. Read data end 1 residue before the CDR3 end; the end is taken from the germline J gene. V gene TRBV4 combines with J gene TRBJ2-5, with 7 positions matching TRBD2. V shed 5 bases and J 3 bases; nucleotides not matched to a gene: 2. Germline CDR1 and CDR2: LGHDT and YNNKQL (reference sequence). The CDR3 totals 13 residues. CDR3 loop: CASSPGGQDTQYF. CDR3 DNA (partial): TGTGCCAGCAGCCCTGGGGGACAAGACACCCAGTAC. Filled out from reference TRBV4 and TRBJ2-5, the complete variable domain reads ETAVFQTPNYHVTQVGNEVSFNCKQTLGHDTMYWYKQDSKKLLKIMFSYNNKQLIVNETVPRRFSPQSSDKAHLNLRIKSVEPEDSAVYLCASSPGGQDTQYFGPGTRLLVL.

With respect to this clone: Gene names follow the mouse nomenclature. The read stops 1 residue short of the end of the CDR3; the missing end is completed from the germline J gene. The genes are TRBV16 and TRBJ1-1; D is unclear. Germline CDR1 reads SGHSA; CDR2 reads FRNQAP. This CDR3 is built from 13 residues. With 1 base removed from V and 4 bases from J, the gap between germline ends came to 7 bases. Incomplete CDR3 DNA: TGTGCAAGCAGCTTAGGTATCGGCACAGAAGTCTTC. Its translation is CASSLGIGTEVF. The complete CDR3 sequence is CASSLGIGTEVFF.

This clone was recorded a few times. All gene names here are mouse names. From the germline J gene comes the end of the CDR3, since the read stops 1 residue before it. The chain links TRBV26 to TRBJ1-4, with unresolved D. CDR1 KGHPV and CDR2 FQNQEV come from the germline V gene (reference sequence). The CDR3 runs 16 residues. V shed 0 bases and J shed 1 base, with 9 bases lying between them. The covered CDR3 bases are TGTGCCAGCAGTCTGTCGACACAGTATTCCAACGAAAGATTATTT. Encoded protein: CASSLSTQYSNERLF. The whole CDR3 reads CASSLSTQYSNERLFF.

The table lists this clone with a few counts. Mouse gene names apply. Read data end 1 residue before the CDR3 end; the end is taken from the germline J gene. The rearrangement uses TRBV23 and TRBJ2-7; the table's D call TRBD1 went unverified against the DNA. The V gene's germline CDR1 is KGHTA and CDR2 FQNQQP. The CDR3 spans 14 residues. Partial CDR3 DNA: TGCTCCAGCAGTCAATCGCGGGACACCTATGAACAGTAC. Protein product: CSSSQSRDTYEQY. The CDR3 in its entirety is CSSSQSRDTYEQYF. Full variable domain (rest looked up from reference TRBV23 and TRBJ2-7): DAAVTQKPRYLIKMKGQEAEMKCIPEKGHTAVFWYQQKQSKELKFLIYFQNQQPLDQIDMVKERFSAVCPSSSLCSLGIRTCEAEDSALYLCSSSQSRDTYEQYFGPGTRLTVL.

Comment on this clone: The genes and germline here are from mouse. The read gets to within 1 residue of the CDR3 end, and the germline J gene fills in the rest. This chain uses TRBV26 with TRBJ2-5; D is perhaps TRBD1 or TRBD2 (5 bases each). This CDR3 has 14 amino acids. The V gene's germline CDR1 is KGHPV and CDR2 FQNQEV (reference sequence). V gave up 5 bases and J gave up 0 bases, with 9 bases separating them. The sequenced CDR3 bases are TGTGCCAGCAGTGTCCGGGACAACCAAGACACCCAGTAC. This codes for CASSVRDNQDTQY. The full-length CDR3 reads as CASSVRDNQDTQYF.

This clone has more than one count but fewer than ten. Genes here carry mouse names. The read comes to an end 1 residue before the CDR3 does, leaving the germline J gene to fill in the end. This chain links TRBV23 with TRBJ2-7; no check of the table's D call, TRBD2, against the DNA was made. This CDR3 spans 14 amino acids. CDR1 is KGHTA and CDR2 is FQNQQP in the germline V gene. CDR3 residues: CSSSQRDWGFEQYF. CDR3 DNA (partial): TGCTCCAGCAGTCAACGGGACTGGGGGTTTGAACAGTAC.

Points on this clone: The gene names given are mouse names. The CDR3 extends 1 residue past the end of the read, so its final part is completed from the germline J gene. The same CDR3 is also encoded by other DNA sequences in this sample. This chain links TRBV23 with TRBJ2-7. There are 12 residues in the CDR3. Germline lookup yields CDR1 KGHTA and CDR2 FQNQQP. The CDR3 protein is CSSSQGGYEQYF. The CDR3 DNA, read in part, is TGCTCCAGCAGTCAAGGGGGATATGAACAGTAC. The whole variable domain, remainder taken from reference TRBV23 and TRBJ2-7, is DAAVTQKPRYLIKMKGQEAEMKCIPEKGHTAVFWYQQKQSKELKFLIYFQNQQPLDQIDMVKERFSAVCPSSSLCSLGIRTCEAEDSALYLCSSSQGGYEQYFGPGTRLTVL.

By its share, this clone is medium-sized. Gene labels here are mouse ones. This CDR3 is CASSPGTSYEQYF. Partial CDR3 DNA: TGTGCCAGCAGCCCTGGGACTTCCTATGAACAGTAC. The chain uses TRBV4 and TRBJ2-7; weak D call: TRBD2 (6 bases). The read ends 1 residue shy of where the CDR3 ends; the end is completed using the germline J gene. Germline CDR1 LGHDT, CDR2 YNNKQL (reference sequence). The V and J ends lost 5 bases and 1 base respectively, with 9 bases between them. The CDR3 runs 13 residues.

A few counts support this clone. Gene names are mouse gene names. The read comes to an end 1 residue before the CDR3 does, leaving the germline J gene to fill in the end. V usage is TRBV26 and J usage is TRBJ1-1; no clear D. Germline V gene data show CDR1 as KGHPV and CDR2 as FQNQEV (reference sequence). V was shortened by 6 bases and J by 0 bases, with 11 bases between the two germline ends. The CDR3 is made up of 14 amino acids. CDR3 DNA (partial): TGTGCCAGCAGCCTCGACACCTCAAACACAGAAGTCTTC. Protein: CASSLDTSNTEVF. The CDR3 in its entirety is CASSLDTSNTEVFF.

Note on this clone: Here the gene names and germline are mouse. The read finishes 1 residue shy of the CDR3 end, and the germline J gene is used to complete it. The rearrangement joins TRBV26 to TRBJ2-2; the D gene is possibly TRBD1 (5 bases). There are 15 residues in the CDR3. Germline V gene lookup returns CDR1 KGHPV and CDR2 FQNQEV (reference sequence). The germline V and J ends were trimmed by 4 bases and 0 bases, with 9 bases remaining between them. The sequenced part of the CDR3 DNA is TGTGCCAGCAGTCGGAGACAGACAAACACCGGGCAGCTCTAC. Residues: CASSRRQTNTGQLY. In full, the CDR3 reads CASSRRQTNTGQLYF.

This clone is medium-sized in the sample. The listed genes are named as in mouse. The CDR3 spells CASSPTANTGQLYF. Incomplete CDR3 DNA: TGTGCCAGCAGTCCGACAGCAAACACCGGGCAGCTCTAC. The chain combines TRBV26 with TRBJ2-2, with D possibly being TRBD1 (5 bases). With the read ending 1 residue before the CDR3 end, the germline J gene is used to fill in that end. The germline V gene encodes CDR1 KGHPV and CDR2 FQNQEV (reference sequence). The CDR3 runs 14 residues. Deletions cut 4 bases from V and 0 bases from J, with 6 bases between.

This clone was seen a few times. Gene names refer to mouse genes. The read gets to within 1 residue of the CDR3 end, and the germline J gene fills in the rest. The chain employs TRBV16 and TRBJ2-4; D is perhaps TRBD1 (5 bases). Germline V gene lookup returns CDR1 SGHSA and CDR2 FRNQAP. Trimming took 5 bases from V and 1 from J, leaving 10 bases between them. CDR3 length: 14 residues. This chain's CDR3 is CASSLREGQNTLYF. The sequenced part of the CDR3 DNA is TGTGCAAGCAGCCTCAGGGAGGGTCAAAACACCTTGTAC.

This clone was observed a few times. The gene symbols are mouse symbols. The read finishes 1 residue shy of the CDR3 end, and the germline J gene is used to complete it. The J gene is TRBJ1-4, the V gene TRBV26; 7 bases fit TRBD1. Trimming took 6 bases from V and 0 from J; bases not matched to a gene: 1. The CDR3 has 14 amino acids. Germline-derived CDR1 and CDR2 are KGHPV and FQNQEV (reference sequence). The CDR3 sequence is CASRTGISNERLFF. The covered CDR3 bases are TGTGCCAGCAGGACAGGGATTTCCAACGAAAGATTATTT.

Regarding this clone: Here the gene names and germline are mouse. The observed sequence ends 1 residue before the CDR3 terminus, with the missing tail filled in from the germline J gene. The V gene is TRBV23, the J gene TRBJ1-1; the table's D call, TRBD1, has no DNA check behind it. This CDR3 comprises 13 residues. The germline gives CDR1 KGHTA, CDR2 FQNQQP. CDR3: CSSKGQGNTEVFF. Incomplete CDR3 DNA: TGCTCCAGCAAGGGACAGGGCAACACAGAAGTCTTC.

This clone is categorized as medium-sized. The listed genes are named as in mouse. Read coverage stops 1 residue before the CDR3 terminus; the germline J gene supplies the remainder. This rearrangement joins TRBV29 to TRBJ2-5; weak D call: TRBD1 (6 bases). Germline V gene data show CDR1 as MSHET and CDR2 as SYDVDS. This CDR3 contains 14 residues. V was shortened by 6 bases and J by 2 bases, with 12 bases between the two germline ends. Partial CDR3 DNA: TGTGCTAGCAGCCCAGGGACATTCCAAGACACCCAGTAC. Encoded protein: CASSPGTFQDTQY. The CDR3 in its entirety is CASSPGTFQDTQYF.

Comment on this clone: These gene names are mouse names. The read is 1 residue too short to cover the CDR3 end, so that end is filled in from the germline J gene. The genes are TRBV26 and TRBJ1-1; 9 nucleotides line up with TRBD1. The ends lost 4 bases at V and 4 bases at J; junction bases unmatched: 4. CDR1 KGHPV and CDR2 FQNQEV come from the germline V gene (reference sequence). The CDR3 runs 14 residues. The part of the CDR3 DNA that was read is TGTGCCAGCAGTCGGACAGGGGAGGGCACAGAAGTCTTC. It translates to CASSRTGEGTEVF. The whole CDR3 is CASSRTGEGTEVFF.

Points on this clone: The listed genes are named as in mouse. The read ends 1 residue shy of where the CDR3 ends; the end is completed using the germline J gene. The chain has TRBV26 and TRBJ2-5; TRBD1 aligns across 7 bases. Germline CDR1 reads KGHPV; CDR2 reads FQNQEV (reference sequence). CDR3 length equals 13 residues. The J segment lost 5 bases and the V segment lost 5 bases, leaving 4 bases of the junction unmatched. The CDR3 region is CASSRDSRDTQYF. CDR3 DNA, as far as it was read: TGTGCCAGCAGTAGGGACAGCCGAGACACCCAGTAC. The variable domain in full, with the rest retrieved from reference TRBV26 and TRBJ2-5, is NSKVIQTPRYLVKGQGQKAKMRCIPEKGHPVVFWYQQNKNNEFKFLINFQNQEVLQQIDMTEKRFSAECPSNSPCSLEIQSSEAGDSALYLCASSRDSRDTQYFGPGTRLLVL.

Worth noting for this clone: The germline and genes are mouse ones. The observed sequence ends 1 residue before the CDR3 terminus, with the missing tail filled in from the germline J gene. V gene TRBV16 combines with J gene TRBJ2-1; D is undetermined. The CDR3 spans 14 residues. Trimming removed 1 base from V and 4 bases from J, with 8 bases in between. Germline CDR1 and CDR2: SGHSA and FRNQAP. Incomplete CDR3 DNA: TGTGCAAGCAGCTTAGGAGGGCCTTATGCTGAGCAGTTC. As protein: CASSLGGPYAEQF. In full, the CDR3 is CASSLGGPYAEQFF.

This clone was counted once. All gene names here are mouse names. The sequenced fragment ends 1 residue before the CDR3 boundary, so the rest is inferred from the germline J gene. The rearrangement joins TRBV12-1 to TRBJ1-2; 9 positions agree with TRBD1. J lost 4 bases, V lost 2 bases, and 4 bases had no gene match. The CDR3 is 14 amino acids. Germline CDR1 is SGHSN and CDR2 is HYEKVE. The CDR3 bases that were read are TGTGCCAGCTCTCCACAGGGGGCAAGCTCCGACTACACC. This codes for CASSPQGASSDYT. The whole CDR3 protein reads CASSPQGASSDYTF.

The sample holds a few counts of this clone. These gene names are mouse names. The read is 1 residue too short to cover the CDR3 end, so that end is filled in from the germline J gene. J is TRBJ2-7 and V is TRBV13-2; D perhaps matches TRBD1 (6 bases). Germline V gives CDR1 NNHNN, CDR2 SYGAGS (reference sequence). V lost 0 bases and J 5 bases, leaving 12 bases between the germline ends. The CDR3 runs to 14 residues. CDR3 DNA, as far as it was read: TGTGCCAGCGGTGATGCTTGGGACAAAAATGAACAGTAC. This codes for CASGDAWDKNEQY. The CDR3 in its entirety is CASGDAWDKNEQYF.